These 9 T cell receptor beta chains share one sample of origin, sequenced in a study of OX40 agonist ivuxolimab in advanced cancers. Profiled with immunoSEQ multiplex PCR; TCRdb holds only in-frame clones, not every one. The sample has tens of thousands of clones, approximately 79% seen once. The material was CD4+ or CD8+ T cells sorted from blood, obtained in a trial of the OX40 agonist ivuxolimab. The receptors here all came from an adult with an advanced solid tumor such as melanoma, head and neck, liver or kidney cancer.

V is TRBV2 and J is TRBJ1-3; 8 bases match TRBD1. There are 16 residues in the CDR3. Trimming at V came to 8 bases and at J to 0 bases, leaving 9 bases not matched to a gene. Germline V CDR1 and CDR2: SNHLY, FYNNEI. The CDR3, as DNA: TGTGCCAGCGGGGGACAGGACCCACGCTCTGGAAACACCATATATTTT. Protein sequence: CASGGQDPRSGNTIYF.

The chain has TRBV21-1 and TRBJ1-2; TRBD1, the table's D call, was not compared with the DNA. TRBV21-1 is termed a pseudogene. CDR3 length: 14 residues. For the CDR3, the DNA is TGTGCCAGCAGCCTCCGGACAGTAGACTATGGCTACACCTTC. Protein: CASSLRTVDYGYTF.

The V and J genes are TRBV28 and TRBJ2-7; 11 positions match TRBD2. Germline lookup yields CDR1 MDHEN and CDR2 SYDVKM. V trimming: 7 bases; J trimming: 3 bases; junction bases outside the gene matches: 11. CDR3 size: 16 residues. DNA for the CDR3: TGTGCCAGCAAACCGGGACTAGCGGAGTCCGTCTACGAGCAGTACTTC. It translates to CASKPGLAESVYEQYF.

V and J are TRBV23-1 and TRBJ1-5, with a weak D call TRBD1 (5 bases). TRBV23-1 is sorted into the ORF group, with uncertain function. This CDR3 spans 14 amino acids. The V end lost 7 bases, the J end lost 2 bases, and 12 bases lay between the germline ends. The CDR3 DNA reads TGCGCCAGCAACAACGGGGGTTGCAATCAGCCCCAGCATTTT. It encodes CASNNGGCNQPQHF.

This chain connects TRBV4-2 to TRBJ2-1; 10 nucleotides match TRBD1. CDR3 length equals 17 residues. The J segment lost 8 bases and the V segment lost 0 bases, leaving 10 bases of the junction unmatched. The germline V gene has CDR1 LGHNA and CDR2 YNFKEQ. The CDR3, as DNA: TGTGCCAGCAGCCAAGATCCCCTGGGACAGGGGCGTCATGAGCAGTTCTTC. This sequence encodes CASSQDPLGQGRHEQFF.

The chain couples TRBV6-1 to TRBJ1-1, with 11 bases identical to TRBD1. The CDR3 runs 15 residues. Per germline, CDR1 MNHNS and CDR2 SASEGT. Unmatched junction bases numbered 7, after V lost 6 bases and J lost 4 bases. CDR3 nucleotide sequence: TGTGCCAGCAGCCAGGACAGGGGGCTCGGCACTGAAGCTTTCTTT. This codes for CASSQDRGLGTEAFF.

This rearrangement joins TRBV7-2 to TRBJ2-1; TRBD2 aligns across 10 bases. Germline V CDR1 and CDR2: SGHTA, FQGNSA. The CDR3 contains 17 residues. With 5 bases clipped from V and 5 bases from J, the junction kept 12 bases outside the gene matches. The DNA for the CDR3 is TGTGCCAGCAGCCAGGCCCTGGGACTAGCGCCCAACAATGAGCAGTTCTTC. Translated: CASSQALGLAPNNEQFF.

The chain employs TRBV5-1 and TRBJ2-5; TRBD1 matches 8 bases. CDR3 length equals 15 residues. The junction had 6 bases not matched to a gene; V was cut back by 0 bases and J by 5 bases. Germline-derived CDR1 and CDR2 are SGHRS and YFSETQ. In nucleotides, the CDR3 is TGCGCCAGCAGCTTGGAAACGGCAGGGGGCGAGACCCAGTACTTC. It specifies CASSLETAGGETQYF.

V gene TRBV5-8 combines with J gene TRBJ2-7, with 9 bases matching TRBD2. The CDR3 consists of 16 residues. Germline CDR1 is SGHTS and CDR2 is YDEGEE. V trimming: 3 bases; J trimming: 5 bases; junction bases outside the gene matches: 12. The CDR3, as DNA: TGTGCCAGCAGCTCGTTCCGGGCTAGCGGGACGAACGAGCAGTACTTC. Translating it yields CASSSFRASGTNEQYF.